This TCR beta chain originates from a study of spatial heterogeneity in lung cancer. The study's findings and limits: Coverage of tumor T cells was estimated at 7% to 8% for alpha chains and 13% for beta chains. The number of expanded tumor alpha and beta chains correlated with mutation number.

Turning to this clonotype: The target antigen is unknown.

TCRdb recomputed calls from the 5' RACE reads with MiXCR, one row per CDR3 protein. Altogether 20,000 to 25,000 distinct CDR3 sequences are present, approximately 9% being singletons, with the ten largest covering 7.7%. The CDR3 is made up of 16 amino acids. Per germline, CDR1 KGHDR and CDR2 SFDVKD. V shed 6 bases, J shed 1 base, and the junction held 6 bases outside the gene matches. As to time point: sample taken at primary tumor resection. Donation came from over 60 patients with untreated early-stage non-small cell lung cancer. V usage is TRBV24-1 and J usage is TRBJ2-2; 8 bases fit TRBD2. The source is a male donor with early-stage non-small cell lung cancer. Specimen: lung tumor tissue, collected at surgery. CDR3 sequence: CATSLSGTMNTGELFF. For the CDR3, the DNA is TGTGCCACCAGTCTTAGCGGGACTATGAACACCGGGGAGCTGTTTTTT.